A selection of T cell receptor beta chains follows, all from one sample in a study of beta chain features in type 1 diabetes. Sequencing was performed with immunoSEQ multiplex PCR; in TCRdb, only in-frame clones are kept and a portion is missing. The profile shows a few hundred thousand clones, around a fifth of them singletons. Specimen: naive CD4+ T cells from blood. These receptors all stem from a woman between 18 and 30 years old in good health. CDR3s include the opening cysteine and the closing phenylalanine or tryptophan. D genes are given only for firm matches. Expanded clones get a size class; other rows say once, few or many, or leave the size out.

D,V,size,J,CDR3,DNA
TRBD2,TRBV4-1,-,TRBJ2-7,CASSQGVLAGRGDEQYF,TGCGCCAGCAGCCAAGGCGTTCTAGCGGGAAGGGGGGACGAGCAGTACTTC
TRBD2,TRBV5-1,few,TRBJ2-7,CASSLVVAGGPEQYF,TGCGCCAGCAGCTTGGTTGTGGCGGGAGGGCCGGAGCAGTACTTC
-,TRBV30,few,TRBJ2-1,CAWSVDGLEQFF,TGTGCCTGGAGTGTAGACGGACTAGAGCAGTTCTTC
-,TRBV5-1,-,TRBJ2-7,CASSMPGSYEQYF,TGCGCCAGCAGCATGCCGGGTAGCTACGAGCAGTACTTC
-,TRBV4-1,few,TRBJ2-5,CASSQGQVQETQYF,TGCGCCAGCAGCCAAGGACAGGTCCAAGAGACCCAGTACTTC
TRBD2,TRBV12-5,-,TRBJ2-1,CASGFGGGANNEQFF,TGTGCTAGTGGTTTTGGCGGGGGGGCGAACAATGAGCAGTTCTTC
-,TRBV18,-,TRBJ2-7,CASSPVNSYEQYF,TGTGCCAGCTCACCAGTCAATTCCTACGAGCAGTACTTC
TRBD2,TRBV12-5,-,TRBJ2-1,CASGLRGSLNEQFF,TGTGCTAGTGGTTTGCGCGGGAGTTTGAATGAGCAGTTCTTC
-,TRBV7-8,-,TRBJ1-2,CASSLLSRNLTYGYTF,TGTGCCAGCAGCTTACTGAGCCGAAATCTCACCTATGGCTACACCTTC
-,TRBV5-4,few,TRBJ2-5,CASSLAGNQETQYF,TGTGCCAGCAGCTTGGCCGGGAACCAAGAGACCCAGTACTTC
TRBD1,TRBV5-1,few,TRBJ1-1,CASGTGSMNTEAFF,TGCGCCAGTGGGACAGGTTCTATGAACACTGAAGCTTTCTTT
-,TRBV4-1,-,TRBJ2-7,CASSRPGLSEQYF,TGCGCCAGCAGTCGCCCTGGACTAAGCGAGCAGTACTTC
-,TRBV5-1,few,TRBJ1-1,CASSFGQMNTEAFF,TGCGCCAGCAGCTTTGGACAGATGAACACTGAAGCTTTCTTT
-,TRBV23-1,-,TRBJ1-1,CASSHLGAQFEGTEAFF,TGCGCCAGCAGTCATTTGGGGGCCCAATTCGAAGGCACTGAAGCTTTCTTT
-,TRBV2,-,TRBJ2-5,CASSVNRGGQETQYF,TGTGCCAGCAGTGTGAACAGGGGAGGACAAGAGACCCAGTACTTC
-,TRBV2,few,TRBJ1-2,CASSEGGRYGYTF,TGTGCCAGCAGTGAAGGGGGGAGGTATGGCTACACCTTC
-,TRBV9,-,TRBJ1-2,CASSQRRGNDGYTF,TGTGCCAGCAGCCAGAGAAGGGGGAATGATGGCTACACCTTC
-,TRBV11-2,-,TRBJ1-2,CASSSVQGRGNYGYTF,TGTGCCAGCAGCTCCGTACAGGGACGCGGAAACTATGGCTACACCTTC
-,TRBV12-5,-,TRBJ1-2,CASGLPRGEGDYGYTF,TGTGCTAGTGGTTTGCCCCGGGGGGAAGGCGACTATGGCTACACCTTC
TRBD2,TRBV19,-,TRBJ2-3,CATHGAGVPFTDTQYF,TGTGCCACACATGGCGCGGGGGTTCCTTTCACAGATACGCAGTATTTT
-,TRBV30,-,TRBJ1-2,CAWGIQVYGYTF,TGTGCCTGGGGCATCCAGGTCTATGGCTACACCTTC
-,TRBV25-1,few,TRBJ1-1,CASSKRNTEAFF,TGTGCCAGCAGCAAGAGGAACACTGAAGCTTTCTTT
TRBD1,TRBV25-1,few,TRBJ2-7,CASSGSSGTGGTYEQYF,TGTGCCAGCAGTGGATCTTCCGGGACAGGGGGTACCTACGAGCAGTACTTC
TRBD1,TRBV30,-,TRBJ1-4,CAWRPGTDEKLFF,TGTGCCTGGAGACCGGGGACAGATGAAAAACTGTTTTTT
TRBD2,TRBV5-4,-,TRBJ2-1,CASSQTSTSYNEQFF,TGTGCCAGCAGCCAGACTAGCACTTCATACAATGAGCAGTTCTTC
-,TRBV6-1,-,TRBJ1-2,CASSVIDRKLYGYTF,TGTGCCAGCAGTGTAATCGACAGAAAACTCTATGGCTACACCTTC
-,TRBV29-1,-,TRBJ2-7,CSVGGTSFYEQYF,TGCAGCGTTGGAGGGACATCGTTCTACGAGCAGTACTTC
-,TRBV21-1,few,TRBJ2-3,CASSKAAGGSADTQYF,TGTGCCAGCAGCAAAGCAGCGGGAGGGTCGGCAGATACGCAGTATTTT
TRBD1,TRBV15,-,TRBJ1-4,CATSRGDRDGEKLFF,TGTGCCACCAGCAGGGGGGACAGGGATGGAGAAAAACTGTTTTTT
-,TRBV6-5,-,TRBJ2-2,CASSYGTVNTGELFF,TGTGCCAGCAGTTACGGAACAGTCAACACCGGGGAGCTGTTTTTT
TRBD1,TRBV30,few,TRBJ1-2,CACHRGNGYTF,TGTGCCTGTCACAGGGGTAATGGCTACACCTTC
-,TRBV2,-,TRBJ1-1,CASTTRGVGTEAFF,TGTGCCAGCACGACCCGGGGAGTCGGCACTGAAGCTTTCTTT
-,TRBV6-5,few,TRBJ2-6,CASRQPGANVLTF,TGTGCCAGCAGACAGCCTGGGGCCAACGTCCTGACTTTC
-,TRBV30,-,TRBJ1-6,CAWSVSEGIPLHF,TGTGCCTGGAGCGTTTCAGAGGGAATCCCCCTCCACTTT
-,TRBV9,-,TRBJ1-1,CASSVAQESEAFF,TGTGCCAGCAGCGTAGCACAGGAGAGTGAAGCTTTCTTT
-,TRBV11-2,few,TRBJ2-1,CASRPTSGYNEQFF,TGTGCCAGCAGACCTACGAGCGGCTACAATGAGCAGTTCTTC
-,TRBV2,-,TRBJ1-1,CASIVQSSVTEAFF,TGTGCCAGCATTGTGCAGTCCTCAGTCACTGAAGCTTTCTTT
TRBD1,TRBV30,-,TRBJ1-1,CAWTGGLGTEAFF,TGTGCCTGGACAGGGGGGCTTGGCACTGAAGCTTTCTTT
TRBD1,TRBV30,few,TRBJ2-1,CAWKGQGAGEQFF,TGTGCCTGGAAGGGACAGGGGGCCGGGGAGCAGTTCTTC
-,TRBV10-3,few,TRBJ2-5,CAISDQGETQYF,TGTGCCATCAGCGACCAGGGTGAGACCCAGTACTTC
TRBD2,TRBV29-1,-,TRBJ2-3,CSVLAGVADTQYF,TGCAGCGTTCTAGCGGGAGTGGCAGATACGCAGTATTTT
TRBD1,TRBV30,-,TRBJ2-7,CAWVGTGGYEQYF,TGTGCCTGGGTTGGGACAGGGGGATACGAGCAGTACTTC
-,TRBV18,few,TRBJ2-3,CASSQGAALTDTQYF,TGTGCCAGCTCACAGGGAGCGGCCCTCACAGATACGCAGTATTTT
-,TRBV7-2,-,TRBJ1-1,CASSPTANTEAFF,TGTGCCAGCAGTCCTACAGCGAACACTGAAGCTTTCTTT
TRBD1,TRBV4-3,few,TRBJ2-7,CASSPDRGDEQYF,TGCGCCAGCAGCCCGGACAGGGGAGACGAGCAGTACTTC
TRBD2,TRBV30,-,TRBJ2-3,CAWSRASGNTDTQYF,TGTGCCTGGAGTAGGGCTAGCGGTAACACAGATACGCAGTATTTT
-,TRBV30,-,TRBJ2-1,CAWSRGSSYNEQFF,TGTGCCTGGAGTAGGGGATCCTCCTACAATGAGCAGTTCTTC
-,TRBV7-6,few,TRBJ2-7,CASSFGFEGGVYEQYF,TGTGCCAGCAGCTTCGGTTTTGAGGGTGGTGTCTACGAGCAGTACTTC
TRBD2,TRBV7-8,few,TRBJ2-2,CASSARLAGGPNTGELFF,TGTGCCAGCAGCGCCCGACTAGCGGGAGGGCCGAACACCGGGGAGCTGTTTTTT
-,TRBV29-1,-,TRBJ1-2,CSVEGGSNYGYTF,TGCAGCGTTGAGGGGGGGTCTAACTATGGCTACACCTTC
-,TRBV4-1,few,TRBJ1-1,CASSQEATAEAFF,TGCGCCAGCAGCCAAGAAGCCACGGCTGAAGCTTTCTTT
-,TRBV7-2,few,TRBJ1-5,CASRSSQGSQPQHF,TGTGCCAGCAGATCTTCACAGGGTAGTCAGCCCCAGCATTTT
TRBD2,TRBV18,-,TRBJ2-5,CASSLTSGETQYF,TGTGCCAGCTCACTGACTAGCGGCGAGACCCAGTACTTC
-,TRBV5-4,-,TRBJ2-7,CASSPRIAGAYEQYF,TGTGCCAGCAGCCCCCGAATCGCGGGGGCTTACGAGCAGTACTTC
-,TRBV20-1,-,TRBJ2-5,CSLSKTQYF,TGCAGTCTATCGAAGACCCAGTACTTC